This T cell receptor (beta chain) stems from a study of blood T cell repertoires in COVID-19. The overall study: Collection of acute and convalescent COVID-19 samples took place in the United States, Italy and Spain. In each case, the material was cDNA or gDNA derived from T cells, B-cell-depleted T cells, or PBMCs.

Seattle's cohort entered during active infection and was followed longitudinally. The length of the CDR3 is 15 residues. V lost 3 bases, J lost 9 bases, and 4 bases stayed unmatched. Germline CDR1 and CDR2: LGHDT and YNNKEL (reference sequence). In the original analysis: Nucleated cell counts were estimated from reference gene primer amplification. Sequencing used immunoSEQ multiplex PCR; TCRdb keeps in-frame clones, though not all of them. That table furnishes V, J and clone size, whereas the DNA furnished D and trimming. The sample includes more than 200,000 clones, about 91% of them seen just once.

Specimen: peripheral blood. This sequence was found in a woman in her 30s with COVID-19, enrolled during active disease. The chain couples TRBV3-1 (or the pseudogene TRBV3-2) to TRBJ2-1; TRBD2 aligns across 14 bases. CDR3 bases: TGTGCCAGCAGCCAGACTAGCGGGGGGGCGGCTGAGCAGTTCTTC. Translated: CASSQTSGGAAEQFF.